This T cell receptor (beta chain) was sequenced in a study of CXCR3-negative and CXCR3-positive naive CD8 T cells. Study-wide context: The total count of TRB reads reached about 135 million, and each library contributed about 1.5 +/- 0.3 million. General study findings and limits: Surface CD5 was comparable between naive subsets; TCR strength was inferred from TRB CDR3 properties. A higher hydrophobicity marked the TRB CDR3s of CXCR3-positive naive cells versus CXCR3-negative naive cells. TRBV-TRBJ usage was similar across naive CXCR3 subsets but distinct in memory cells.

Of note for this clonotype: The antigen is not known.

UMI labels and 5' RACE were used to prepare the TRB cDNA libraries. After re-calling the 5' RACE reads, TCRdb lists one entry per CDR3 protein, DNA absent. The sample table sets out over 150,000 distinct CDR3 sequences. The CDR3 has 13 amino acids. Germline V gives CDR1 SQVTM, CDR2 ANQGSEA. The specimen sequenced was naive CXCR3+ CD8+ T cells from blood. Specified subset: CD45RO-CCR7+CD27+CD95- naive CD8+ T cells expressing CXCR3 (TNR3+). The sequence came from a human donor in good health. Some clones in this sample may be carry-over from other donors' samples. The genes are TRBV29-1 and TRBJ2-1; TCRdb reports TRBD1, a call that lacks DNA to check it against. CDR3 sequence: CSVVGDSYNEQFF.